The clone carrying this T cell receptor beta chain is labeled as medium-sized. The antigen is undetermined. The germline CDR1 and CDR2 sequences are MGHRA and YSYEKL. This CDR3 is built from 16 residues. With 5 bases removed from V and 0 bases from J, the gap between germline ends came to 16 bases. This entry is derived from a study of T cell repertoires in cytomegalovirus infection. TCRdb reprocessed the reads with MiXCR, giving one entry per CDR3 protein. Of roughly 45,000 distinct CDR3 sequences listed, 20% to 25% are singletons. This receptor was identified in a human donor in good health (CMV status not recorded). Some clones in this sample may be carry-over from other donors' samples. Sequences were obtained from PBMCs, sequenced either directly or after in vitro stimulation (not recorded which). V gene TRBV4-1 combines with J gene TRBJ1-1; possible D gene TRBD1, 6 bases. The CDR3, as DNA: TGCGCCAGCAGCACCCCCTCGGGACACATGAACACTGAAGCTTTCTTT. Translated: CASSTPSGHMNTEAFF.